This TCR beta chain stems from a study of blood T cell repertoires in COVID-19 (dated by TCRdb to about 2020). For the wider study: Collaborator samples came from the United States, Italy and Spain and covered acute and convalescent phases of COVID-19. A freely available public database, intended as a resource for researchers studying the immune response to SARS-CoV-2, is where the repertoires were released. Samples came from the ongoing ImmuneRACE study (first 160 participants) plus 1,254 subjects from 6 global collaborators. The prospective study material was composed of cDNA or gDNA derived from T cells, B-cell-depleted T cells, or PBMCs. HLA class I and class II types, where available, came from metadata supplied by the sample provider rather than from assay-based typing. Deeply sampled blood TCRbeta repertoires from subjects exposed to, actively infected with, or recovered from COVID-19 were included in the dataset. Nearly every sample came with metadata listing a de-identified subject ID, COVID-19 status, age in years and sex. Results the study describes overall, beyond this receptor: The quantity of clinical and demographic metadata differed by source and by participant and was supplied without curation.

CDR1 SQVTM and CDR2 ANQGSEA were looked up in the germline V gene. From its cysteine to its phenylalanine, the CDR3 spans 14 amino acids. The only DNA kept is the CDR3, 42 bases in frame from the first base. Deletion took 8 bases off V and 4 bases off J, with a span of 18 bases between the germline ends. The immunoSEQ Assay, a bias-controlled multiplex PCR, was used to amplify TCRbeta CDR3 regions from genomic DNA. For the original study's pipeline: The number of nucleated cells in each sample was estimated from the amplification of reference gene primers within the assay. To quantify the absolute abundance of each unique TCRbeta CDR3 rearrangement, sequence reads were collapsed and filtered. For each sample, productive Simpson clonality was calculated by taking the square root of Simpson's diversity index across productive rearrangements. In TCRdb, the immuneACCESS table is reduced to in-frame sequences with V and J assigned. These tables do not hold every clone; where another copy was compared, an unresolved V gene accounts for under half, and the others remain unexplained. The V and J calls and the clone size are those of that table, but D and trimming were determined from the DNA. For this sample there are a few hundred thousand clones; approximately 83% appear just once. The ten largest clones add up to about 4% of the sample.

In the prospective study, participants were about 18 to 90 years old, resided in about two dozen geographic areas of the United States, and were enrolled through a virtual design. In the prospective study, cohorts were assigned on the basis of participant-reported clinical history obtained from a screening survey and a study questionnaire. Each participant in the prospective study had whole blood, serum and a nasopharyngeal or oropharyngeal swab collected by mobile phlebotomists. Over an approximately 2-month period, participants in the prospective study had the option of providing additional blood draws and questionnaires. Prospective study blood samples were shipped either frozen or at room temperature before DNA extraction. To note about this clone: Its antigen target is currently unknown. Base qualities are not at hand, and no much larger clone is one base apart.

The receptor comes from a woman aged 35 to 49 with acute COVID-19. Sequences were obtained from PBMCs or T cells enriched from blood (not recorded which). Recombination joined TRBV29-1 with TRBJ1-3; the D gene is perhaps TRBD1, from 6 matching bases. The bases read TGCAGCATCTTGATCGGGACATCCGGAAACACCATATATTTT. This sequence encodes CSILIGTSGNTIYF.